This T cell receptor beta chain was recovered during a study of T cell responses to AZD1222 COVID-19 vaccine. Findings and caveats of the study: Sampling captured repertoires only after the peak T cell response. Two AZD1222 administrations were followed by greater Spike-specific TCR breadth and depth. White British donors predominated, females outnumbered males, and clonal diversity was possibly underestimated. Baseline serology detected seropositivity in only six AZD1222 recipients.

The CDR3 runs 15 residues. V was cut by 6 bases and J by 4 bases, with 16 bases left in between. CDR1 KGHSH and CDR2 LQKENI come from the germline V gene. There are a few counts of this clone. Antigen unknown. Profiling relied on immunoSEQ multiplex PCR, and the TCRdb table lists in-frame clones only, not all of them. The sample records about 120,000 clones, approximately 87% being singletons. The sample was peripheral blood, taken on day 0 of AZD1222 vaccination. The chain recombines TRBV18 with TRBJ1-5, with D perhaps matching TRBD1 (6 bases). This clonotype was obtained from an adult in good health. CDR3: CASSTLTGTNQPQHF. CDR3 coding DNA: TGTGCCAGCTCGACCCTAACAGGGACTAATCAGCCCCAGCATTTT. Variable domain in full (rest from reference TRBV18 and TRBJ1-5): NAGVMQNPRHLVRRRGQEARLRCSPMKGHSHVYWYRQLPEEGLKFMVYLQKENIIDESGMPKERFSAEFPKEGPSILRIQQVVRGDSAAYFCASSTLTGTNQPQHFGDGTRLSIL.